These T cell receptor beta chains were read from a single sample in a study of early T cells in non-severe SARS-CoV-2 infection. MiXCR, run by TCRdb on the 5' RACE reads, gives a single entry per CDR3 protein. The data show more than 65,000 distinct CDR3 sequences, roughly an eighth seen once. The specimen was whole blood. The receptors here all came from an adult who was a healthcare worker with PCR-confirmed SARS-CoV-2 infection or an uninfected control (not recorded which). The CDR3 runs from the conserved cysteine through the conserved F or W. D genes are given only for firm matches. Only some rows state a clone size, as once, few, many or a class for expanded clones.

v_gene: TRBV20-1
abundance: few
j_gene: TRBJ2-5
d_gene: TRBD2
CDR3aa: CSARDPGLGKETQYF
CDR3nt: TGCAGTGCTAGAGATCCGGGACTAGGAAAAGAGACCCAGTACTTC

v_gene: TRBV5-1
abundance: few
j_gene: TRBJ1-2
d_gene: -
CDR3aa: CASSPSGASNYGYTF
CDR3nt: TGCGCCAGCAGTCCCTCAGGGGCCTCTAACTATGGCTACACCTTC

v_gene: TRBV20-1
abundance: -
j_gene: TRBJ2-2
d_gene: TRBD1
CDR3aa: CSAKRQGVNTGELFF
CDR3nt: TGCAGTGCTAAACGACAGGGTGTAAACACCGGGGAGCTGTTTTTT

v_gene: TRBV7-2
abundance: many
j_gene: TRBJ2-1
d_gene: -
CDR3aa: CASSFIWGDGEQFF
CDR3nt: TGTGCCAGCAGCTTTATCTGGGGGGACGGTGAGCAGTTCTTC

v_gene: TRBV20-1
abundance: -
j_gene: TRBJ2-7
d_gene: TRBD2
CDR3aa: CSASPAWGGTYEQYF
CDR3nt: TGCAGTGCTAGCCCCGCTTGGGGGGGAACCTACGAGCAGTACTTC

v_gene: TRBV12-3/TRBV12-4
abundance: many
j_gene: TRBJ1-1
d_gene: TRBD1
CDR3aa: CASTWTGGGTEAFF
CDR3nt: TGTGCCAGCACCTGGACAGGGGGGGGCACTGAAGCTTTCTTT

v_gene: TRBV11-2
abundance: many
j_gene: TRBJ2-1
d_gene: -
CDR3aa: CASSLTAGAYNEQFF
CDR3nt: TGTGCCAGCAGCTTAACGGCAGGGGCCTACAATGAGCAGTTCTTC

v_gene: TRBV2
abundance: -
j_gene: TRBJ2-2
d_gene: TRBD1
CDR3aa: CASSGDRGNTGELFF
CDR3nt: TGTGCCAGTTCTGGGGACAGGGGAAACACCGGGGAGCTGTTTTTT

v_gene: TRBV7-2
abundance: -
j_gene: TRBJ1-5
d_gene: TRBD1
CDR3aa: CASSLKGTVGNQPQHF
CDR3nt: TGTGCCAGCAGCTTAAAGGGGACAGTAGGCAATCAGCCCCAGCATTTT

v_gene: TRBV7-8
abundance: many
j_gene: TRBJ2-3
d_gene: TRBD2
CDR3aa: CASSLEALLAGITDTQYF
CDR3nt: TGTGCCAGCAGCTTAGAGGCGCTACTAGCGGGAATCACAGATACGCAGTATTTT

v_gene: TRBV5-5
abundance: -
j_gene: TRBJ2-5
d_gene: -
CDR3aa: CASSGDREAGETQYF
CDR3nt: TGTGCCAGCAGCGGAGACAGGGAGGCGGGAGAGACCCAGTACTTC

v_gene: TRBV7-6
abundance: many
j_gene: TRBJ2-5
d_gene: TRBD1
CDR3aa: CASSYTGTRGQEETQYF
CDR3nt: TGTGCCAGCAGTTACACGGGTACCAGGGGGCAAGAAGAGACCCAGTACTTC